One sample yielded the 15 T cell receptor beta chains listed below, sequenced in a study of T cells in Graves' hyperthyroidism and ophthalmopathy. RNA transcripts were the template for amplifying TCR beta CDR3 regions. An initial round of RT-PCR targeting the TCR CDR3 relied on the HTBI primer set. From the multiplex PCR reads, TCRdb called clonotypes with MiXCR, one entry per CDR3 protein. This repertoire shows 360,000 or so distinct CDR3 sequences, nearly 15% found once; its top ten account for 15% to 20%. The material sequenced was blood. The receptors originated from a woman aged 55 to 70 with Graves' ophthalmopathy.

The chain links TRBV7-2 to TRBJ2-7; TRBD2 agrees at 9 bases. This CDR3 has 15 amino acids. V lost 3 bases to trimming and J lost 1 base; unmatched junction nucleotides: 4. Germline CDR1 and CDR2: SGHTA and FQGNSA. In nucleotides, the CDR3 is TGTGCCAGCAGCTTCCGGACTAGCGAGTCCTACGAGCAGTACTTC. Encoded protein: CASSFRTSESYEQYF. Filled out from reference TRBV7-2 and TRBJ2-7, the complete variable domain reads GAGVSQSPSNKVTEKGKDVELRCDPISGHTALYWYRQSLGQGLEFLIYFQGNSAPDKSGLPSDRFSAERTGGSVSTLTIQRTQQEDSAVYLCASSFRTSESYEQYFGPGTRLTVT.

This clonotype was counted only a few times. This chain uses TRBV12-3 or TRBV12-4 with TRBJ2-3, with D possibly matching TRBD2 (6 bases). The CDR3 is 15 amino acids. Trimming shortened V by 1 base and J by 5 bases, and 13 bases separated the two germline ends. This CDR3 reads CASSLDQGGVDTQYF. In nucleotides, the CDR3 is TGTGCCAGCAGTTTAGATCAGGGAGGTGTAGATACGCAGTATTTT.

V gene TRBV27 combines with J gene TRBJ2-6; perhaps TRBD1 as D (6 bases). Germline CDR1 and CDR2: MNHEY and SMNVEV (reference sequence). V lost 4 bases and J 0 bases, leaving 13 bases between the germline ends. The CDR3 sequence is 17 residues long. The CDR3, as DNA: TGTGCCAGCAGTTACACCACAGGGTACTCTGGGGCCAACGTCCTGACTTTC. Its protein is CASSYTTGYSGANVLTF.

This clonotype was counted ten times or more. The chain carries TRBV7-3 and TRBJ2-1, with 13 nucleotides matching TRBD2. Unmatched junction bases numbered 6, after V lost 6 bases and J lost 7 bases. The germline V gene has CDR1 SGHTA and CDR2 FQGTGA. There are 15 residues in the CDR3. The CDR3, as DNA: TGTGCCAGCAGTCCGCCGGGACTAGCGGGGAATGAGCAGTTCTTC. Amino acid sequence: CASSPPGLAGNEQFF. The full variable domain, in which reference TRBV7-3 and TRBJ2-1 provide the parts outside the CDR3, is GAGVSQTPSNKVTEKGKYVELRCDPISGHTALYWYRQSLGQGPEFLIYFQGTGAADDSGLPNDRFFAVRPEGSVSTLKIQRTERGDSAVYLCASSPPGLAGNEQFFGPGTRLTVL.

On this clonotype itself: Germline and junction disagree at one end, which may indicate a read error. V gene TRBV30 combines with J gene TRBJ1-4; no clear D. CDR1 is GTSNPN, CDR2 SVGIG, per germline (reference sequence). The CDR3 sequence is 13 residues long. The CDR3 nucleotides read TGTGCCTGGAGTGTAAATCGGGGAGAAAAACTGGTTTTT. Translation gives CAWSVNRGEKLVF. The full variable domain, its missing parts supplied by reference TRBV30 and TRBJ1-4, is SQTIHQWPATLVQPVGSPLSLECTVEGTSNPNLYWYRQAAGRGLQLLFYSVGIGQISSEVPQNLSASRPQDRQFILSSKKLLLSDSGFYLCAWSVNRGEKLVFGSGTQLSVL.

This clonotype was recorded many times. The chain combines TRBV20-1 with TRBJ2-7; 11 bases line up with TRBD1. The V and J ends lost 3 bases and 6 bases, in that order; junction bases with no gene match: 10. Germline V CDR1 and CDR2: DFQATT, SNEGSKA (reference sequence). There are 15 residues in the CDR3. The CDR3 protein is CSASDSGTGGLEQYF. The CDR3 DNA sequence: TGCAGTGCTAGTGATTCCGGGACAGGGGGTCTCGAGCAGTACTTC.

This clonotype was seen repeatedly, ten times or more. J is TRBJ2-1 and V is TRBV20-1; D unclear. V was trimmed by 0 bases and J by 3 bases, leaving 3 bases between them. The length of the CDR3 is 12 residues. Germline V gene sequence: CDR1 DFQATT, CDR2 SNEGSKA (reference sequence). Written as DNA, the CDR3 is TGCAGTGCTAGAGAAGACTACAATGAGCAGTTCTTC. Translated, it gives CSAREDYNEQFF.

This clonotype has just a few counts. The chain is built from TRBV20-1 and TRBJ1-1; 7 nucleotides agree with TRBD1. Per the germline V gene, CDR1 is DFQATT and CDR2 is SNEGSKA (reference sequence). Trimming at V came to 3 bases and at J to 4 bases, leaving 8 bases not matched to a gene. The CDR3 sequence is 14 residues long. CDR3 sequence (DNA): TGCAGTGCTAGCGGACAGGCTGGGGTCACTGAAGCTTTCTTT. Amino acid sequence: CSASGQAGVTEAFF.

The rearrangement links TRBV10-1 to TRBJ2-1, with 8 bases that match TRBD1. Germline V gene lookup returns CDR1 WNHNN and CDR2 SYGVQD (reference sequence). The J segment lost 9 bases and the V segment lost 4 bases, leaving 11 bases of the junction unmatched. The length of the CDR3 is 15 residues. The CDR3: CASSGRTGLNSEQFF. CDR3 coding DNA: TGCGCCAGCAGTGGACGGACAGGGTTGAACAGTGAGCAGTTCTTC.

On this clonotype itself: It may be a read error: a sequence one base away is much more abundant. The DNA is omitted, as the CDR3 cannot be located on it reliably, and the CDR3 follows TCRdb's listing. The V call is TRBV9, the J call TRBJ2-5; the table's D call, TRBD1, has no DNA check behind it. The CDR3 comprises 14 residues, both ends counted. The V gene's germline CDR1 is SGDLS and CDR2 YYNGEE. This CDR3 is CASSVGGGTETQSF.

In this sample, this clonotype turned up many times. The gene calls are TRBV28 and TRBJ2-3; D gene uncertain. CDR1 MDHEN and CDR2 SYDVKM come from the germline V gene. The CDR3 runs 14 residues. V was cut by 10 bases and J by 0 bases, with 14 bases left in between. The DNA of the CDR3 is TGTGCCACTAAAGGGCGTACTAGCACAGATACGCAGTATTTT. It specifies CATKGRTSTDTQYF.

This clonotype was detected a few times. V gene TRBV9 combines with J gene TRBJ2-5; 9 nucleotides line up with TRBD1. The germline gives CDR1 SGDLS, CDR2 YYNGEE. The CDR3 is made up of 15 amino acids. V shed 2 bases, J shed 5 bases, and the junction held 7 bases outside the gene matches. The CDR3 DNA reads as TGTGCCAGCAGCGTCGAGGGACAGGGAGGCGAGACCCAGTACTTC. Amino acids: CASSVEGQGGETQYF.

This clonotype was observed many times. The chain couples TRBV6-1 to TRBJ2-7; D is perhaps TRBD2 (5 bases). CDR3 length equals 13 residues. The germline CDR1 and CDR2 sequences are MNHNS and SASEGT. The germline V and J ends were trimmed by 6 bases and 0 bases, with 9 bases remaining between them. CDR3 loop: CASRRADSYEQYF. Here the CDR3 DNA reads TGTGCCAGCAGGCGGGCGGACTCCTACGAGCAGTACTTC.

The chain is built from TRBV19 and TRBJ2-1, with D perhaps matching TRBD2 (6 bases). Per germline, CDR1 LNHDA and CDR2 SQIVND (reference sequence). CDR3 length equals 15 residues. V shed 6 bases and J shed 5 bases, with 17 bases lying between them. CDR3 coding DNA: TGTGCCAGTAGCCTGGAGGGACTTGAAGACAATGAGCAGTTCTTC. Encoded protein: CASSLEGLEDNEQFF.

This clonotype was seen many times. The CDR3 coding sequence is TGTGCCAGCAGTGGAATCAGGGGAGACACTGAAGCTTTCTTT. Its protein product is CASSGIRGDTEAFF. The V gene is TRBV6-1, the J gene TRBJ1-1; TRBD1 is a possible D gene (6 bases). This CDR3 spans 14 amino acids. V lost 4 bases, J lost 3 bases, and 12 bases lay in between. CDR1 is MNHNS and CDR2 is SASEGT in the germline V gene.